The T cell receptor (beta chain) described here comes from a study of T cells and Merkel cell carcinoma outcomes. Regarding the study as a whole: In Merkel cell carcinoma, repertoire and T-cell density reportedly predicted outcomes.

For this clone: What it binds is unknown.

The data were produced by immunoSEQ multiplex PCR, yet TCRdb's version contains in-frame clones alone and is incomplete. The sample has 9,000 or so clones; roughly 84% are singletons. In germline, CDR1 is KGHSH, CDR2 LQKENI. The CDR3 contains 14 residues. V was clipped by 1 base and J by 2 bases, with 7 bases between them. The clonotype was recovered from a human donor with Merkel cell carcinoma. Sequenced material: tumor tissue from Merkel cell carcinoma. This sequence joins TRBV18 and TRBJ2-3, with D possibly TRBD1 on 6 matching bases. CDR3 protein: CASSPRQDTDTQYF. The CDR3 coding sequence is TGTGCCAGCTCACCACGACAGGACACAGATACGCAGTATTTT.